The 15 T cell receptor beta chains given below trace back to one sample, sequenced in a study of blood T cell repertoires in COVID-19. Using immunoSEQ multiplex PCR, the repertoire was profiled, and TCRdb retains in-frame clones only, with some absent. This table holds some 150,000 clones, 88% found once. Sequencing was done on a sample of peripheral blood. All receptors derive from a human donor in a cohort sampled during active COVID-19.

This chain connects TRBV7-8 to TRBJ2-7; 9 bases agree with TRBD1. The germline V gene encodes CDR1 SGHVS and CDR2 FQNEAQ. This CDR3 comprises 14 residues. After removal of 5 bases from V and 4 bases from J, the junction contained 6 bases not matched to a gene. Written as DNA, the CDR3 is TGTGCCAGCAGCCCATCGACAGGGGGATACGAGCAGTACTTC. As protein: CASSPSTGGYEQYF.

The chain joins TRBV4-2 to TRBJ2-1; 8 nucleotides match TRBD1. This CDR3 contains 16 residues. V trimming: 3 bases; J trimming: 7 bases; junction bases outside the gene matches: 11. Germline CDR1 and CDR2: LGHNA and YNFKEQ. CDR3 nucleotide sequence: TGTGCCAGCAGCCATTCTGGACAGGGTATGATAAATGAGCAGTTCTTC. Translating gives CASSHSGQGMINEQFF.

The chain employs TRBV19 and TRBJ1-4, with 8 bases lining up with TRBD1. In germline, CDR1 is LNHDA, CDR2 SQIVND (reference sequence). The CDR3 has 12 residues. V lost 6 bases to trimming and J lost 8 bases; unmatched junction nucleotides: 2. The CDR3: CASRHRGEKLFF. The CDR3 DNA reads as TGTGCCAGTAGGCACAGGGGGGAAAAACTGTTTTTT.

The chain is built from TRBV5-6 and TRBJ1-2; D is ambiguous. Germline CDR1 SGHDT, CDR2 YYEEEE. This CDR3 has 14 residues. The ends were cut back, 1 base at V and 5 bases at J, with 12 bases in the middle. CDR3 region: CASSLLTAEYGYTF. The CDR3 nucleotides are TGTGCCAGCAGCTTGCTAACAGCCGAGTATGGCTACACCTTC.

CDR3 nucleotides: TGTGCCAGCAGCTTAGAGGCAGGGGGAACGGAGCAGTACTTC. Amino acid sequence: CASSLEAGGTEQYF. The chain is built from TRBV11-2 and TRBJ2-7, with 7 bases aligning to TRBD1. The CDR3 covers 14 residues. Germline CDR1 is SGHAT and CDR2 is FQNNGV. The V segment lost 0 bases and the J segment 7 bases; nucleotides outside the gene matches: 6.

The rearrangement joins TRBV9 to TRBJ2-5; 7 bases align to TRBD1. V shed 3 bases, J shed 2 bases, and the junction held 4 bases outside the gene matches. The CDR3 length is 14 residues. CDR1 SGDLS and CDR2 YYNGEE come from the germline V gene. CDR3 residues: CASSGRDRQETQYF. The CDR3 coding sequence is TGTGCCAGCAGCGGCCGGGACAGACAAGAGACCCAGTACTTC.

This clone has just a few counts. The rearrangement uses TRBV4-1 and TRBJ2-1; 11 nucleotides agree with TRBD2. The CDR3 consists of 17 residues. The ends lost 0 bases at V and 7 bases at J; junction bases unmatched: 8. From germline, CDR1 is MGHRA and CDR2 YSYEKL. The CDR3 sequence: CASSQDLLAGVTNEQFF. CDR3 nucleotide sequence: TGCGCCAGCAGCCAAGATCTACTAGCGGGGGTTACAAATGAGCAGTTCTTC.

The chain couples TRBV18 to TRBJ2-7; a possible D gene is TRBD2 (7 bases). The V end was cut by 3 bases, the J end by 0 bases, with 15 bases between. CDR1 is KGHSH, CDR2 LQKENI, per germline. The CDR3 contains 16 residues. The CDR3: CASSPVDAGASYEQYF. The DNA for the CDR3 is TGTGCCAGCTCACCCGTGGATGCGGGGGCCTCCTACGAGCAGTACTTC.

The chain uses TRBV6-5 and TRBJ1-1, with D perhaps TRBD1 (6 bases). The CDR3 length is 12 residues. Trimming stripped 6 bases from V and 7 bases from J, with 12 bases between. Germline V CDR1 and CDR2: MNHEY, SVGAGI. CDR3 region: CASSIDRLEAFF. In DNA form, the CDR3 reads TGTGCCAGCAGCATCGACAGGCTTGAAGCTTTCTTT.

The V and J genes are TRBV6-2 or TRBV6-3 and TRBJ1-4; D might be TRBD1 (5 bases). Germline V gene lookup returns CDR1 MNHEY and CDR2 SVGEGT. Trimming left V 2 bases short and J 6 bases short, with 19 bases between. CDR3 size: 17 residues. The CDR3 is CASSYLRQIPQHEKLFF. The CDR3 nucleotides are TGTGCCAGCAGTTACCTACGACAGATCCCACAACATGAAAAACTGTTTTTT.

The chain couples TRBV9 to TRBJ1-6, with D possibly matching TRBD1 (5 bases). The ends were cut back, 4 bases at V and 8 bases at J, with 16 bases in the middle. The germline V gene has CDR1 SGDLS and CDR2 YYNGEE. This CDR3 contains 15 residues. This CDR3 is CASSLRRGEDSPLHF. CDR3 in DNA: TGTGCCAGCAGCTTAAGGAGGGGTGAGGATTCACCCCTCCACTTT. Filled out from reference TRBV9 and TRBJ1-6, the complete variable domain reads DSGVTQTPKHLITATGQRVTLRCSPRSGDLSVYWYQQSLDQGLQFLIQYYNGEERAKGNILERFSAQQFPDLHSELNLSSLELGDSALYFCASSLRRGEDSPLHFGNGTRLTVT.

In this sample, this clone turned up once. The chain uses TRBV7-9 and TRBJ1-4; 9 positions match TRBD1. The germline gives CDR1 SEHNR, CDR2 FQNEAQ (reference sequence). With V trimmed by 5 bases and J by 7 bases, 14 bases remained unmatched. The CDR3 totals 17 residues. DNA of the CDR3: TGTGCCAGCAGCCTAACCTACGGACAGGGGATGATTGAAAAACTGTTTTTT. Residues: CASSLTYGQGMIEKLFF.

The chain is built from TRBV28 and TRBJ2-1; 12 nucleotides agree with TRBD2. The CDR3 covers 15 residues. Looked up from germline, CDR1 is MDHEN and CDR2 is SYDVKM. V lost 5 bases, J lost 7 bases, and 6 bases stayed unmatched. The CDR3 coding sequence is TGTGCCAGCAGTCTCGGACTAGCGGGACCAAATGAGCAGTTCTTC. It codes for CASSLGLAGPNEQFF.

This rearrangement joins TRBV7-2 to TRBJ1-4; 10 positions agree with TRBD1. After removal of 3 bases from V and 6 bases from J, the junction contained 4 bases not matched to a gene. The CDR3 spans 15 residues. Germline loops: CDR1 SGHTA, CDR2 FQGNSA. The CDR3 spells CASSFSDRGHEKLFF. In DNA, the CDR3 is TGTGCCAGCAGCTTCTCCGACAGGGGGCATGAAAAACTGTTTTTT. Using reference TRBV7-2 and TRBJ1-4 for the parts outside the CDR3, the full variable domain is GAGVSQSPSNKVTEKGKDVELRCDPISGHTALYWYRQSLGQGLEFLIYFQGNSAPDKSGLPSDRFSAERTGGSVSTLTIQRTQQEDSAVYLCASSFSDRGHEKLFFGSGTQLSVL.

This sequence joins TRBV3-1 (or the pseudogene TRBV3-2) and TRBJ2-3, with 15 bases identical to TRBD2. Germline V gene data show CDR1 as LGHDT and CDR2 as YNNKEL (reference sequence). This CDR3 is 17 amino acids long. Trimming took 5 bases from V and 2 from J; bases not matched to a gene: 5. In nucleotides, the CDR3 is TGTGCCAGCAGCGGAGGGACTAGCGGGAGGTCCACAGATACGCAGTATTTT. Translating it yields CASSGGTSGRSTDTQYF.